The 2 T cell receptor beta chains given below trace back to one sample, sequenced in a study of graft-versus-host responses after intestinal transplantation. Tissue from the graft was processed to free its intraepithelial and lamina propria lymphocytes. TCRdb keeps only in-frame clones here, not all; method: immunoSEQ multiplex PCR. The sample shows around 30,000 clones, over 60% of them seen only once. The sequencing used ileum tissue, collected 98 days after intestinal transplantation. The receptors come from a human patient who received an intestinal transplant, so some T cells may come from the graft donor.

V gene TRBV4-1 combines with J gene TRBJ1-5; perhaps TRBD1 as D (6 bases). Looked up from germline, CDR1 is MGHRA and CDR2 is YSYEKL. CDR3 length equals 14 residues. The germline V and J ends were trimmed by 5 bases and 0 bases, with 8 bases remaining between them. CDR3 protein: CASSYRDSNQPQHF. CDR3 bases: TGCGCCAGCAGCTACAGGGATAGCAATCAGCCCCAGCATTTT.

This clone has only one observation. The rearrangement joins TRBV6-5 to TRBJ2-1; 12 positions match TRBD2. The CDR3 contains 14 residues. Unmatched junction bases numbered 7, after V lost 7 bases and J lost 9 bases. Germline V gene data show CDR1 as MNHEY and CDR2 as SVGAGI. CDR3 DNA: TGTGCCAGCATGCTAGCGGGGGGGCCTGGTGAGCAGTTCTTC. Its protein product is CASMLAGGPGEQFF.